One sample yielded the 18 T cell receptor beta chains listed below, sequenced in a study of blood T cell repertoires in COVID-19. Using immunoSEQ multiplex PCR, the repertoire was profiled, and TCRdb retains in-frame clones only, with some absent. The repertoire holds more than 110,000 clones, roughly 80% seen once, with 5.5% in the top ten. The sequenced sample was PBMCs or T cells enriched from blood (not recorded which). These receptors all stem from a man between 35 and 55 years old with acute COVID-19.

The chain recombines TRBV25-1 with TRBJ1-1; 8 nucleotides agree with TRBD1. Trimming at V came to 4 bases and at J to 6 bases, leaving 7 bases not matched to a gene. This CDR3 is built from 14 residues. Germline V gene data show CDR1 as MGHDK and CDR2 as SYGVNS. CDR3 sequence (DNA): TGTGCCAGCAGTGGTCTTACAGGGGGATCTGAAGCTTTCTTT. Residues: CASSGLTGGSEAFF.

The gene calls are TRBV5-4 and TRBJ2-2; D unresolved. V gave up 0 bases and J gave up 6 bases, with 15 bases separating them. Germline V lookup: CDR1 SGHNT, CDR2 YYREEE (reference sequence). The CDR3 covers 16 residues. The CDR3 coding sequence is TGTGCCAGCAGCTTGGGGTCTTCAAGGAGTTCCGGGGAGCTGTTTTTT. Amino acid sequence: CASSLGSSRSSGELFF.

The chain recombines TRBV19 with TRBJ1-5, with D possibly TRBD1 on 5 matching bases. Trimming pared 8 bases from V and 2 bases from J, leaving 13 bases between. The CDR3 totals 14 residues. CDR1 and CDR2 from the germline V gene are LNHDA and SQIVND (reference sequence). CDR3 amino acids: CASSRAQGNQPQHF. The CDR3 DNA reads TGTGCCAGTTCCAGGGCCCAGGGCAATCAGCCCCAGCATTTT.

Only a few counts were recorded for this clone. The chain employs TRBV7-9 and TRBJ2-5; TRBD2 might be the D (5 bases). This CDR3 is built from 16 residues. The V end was cut by 1 base, the J end by 4 bases, with 16 bases between. Germline loops: CDR1 SEHNR, CDR2 FQNEAQ (reference sequence). The CDR3 nucleotides read TGTGCCAGCAGCTTAGGGGCGAGGGTAGTTGGAGAGACCCAGTACTTC. It is translated as CASSLGARVVGETQYF.

The CDR3, as DNA: TGTGCCAGCAGCTCCCTTTTAGGGGGCGGATCGGAGACCCAGTACTTC. Its protein product is CASSSLLGGGSETQYF. This chain links TRBV7-2 with TRBJ2-5; TRBD1 aligns across 7 bases. V was clipped by 4 bases and J by 5 bases; unmatched bases: 13. The germline V gene has CDR1 SGHTA and CDR2 FQGNSA. The CDR3 consists of 16 residues.

The chain joins TRBV2 to TRBJ1-1; 9 bases fit TRBD1. The trim removed 7 bases at V and 4 bases at J, leaving 7 bases unmatched. CDR1 is SNHLY and CDR2 is FYNNEI in the germline V gene. CDR3 length: 14 amino acids. The CDR3 here is CASIRDRVSTEAFF. The CDR3 DNA follows: TGTGCCAGCATCAGGGACAGGGTAAGCACTGAAGCTTTCTTT.

This sequence joins TRBV6-4 and TRBJ2-3; D unclear. The V end lost 5 bases, the J end lost 0 bases, and 9 bases lay between the germline ends. The germline gives CDR1 MRHNA, CDR2 SNTAGT. The CDR3 extends over 14 amino acids. CDR3 residues: CASSSGRSTDTQYF. The CDR3, as DNA: TGTGCCAGCAGTTCTGGCCGTAGCACAGATACGCAGTATTTT.

The CDR3 region has the DNA TGTGCCAGCAGGAGGCAGATTAATGAAAAACTGTTTTTT. The encoded protein is CASRRQINEKLFF. The chain links TRBV2 to TRBJ1-4; D unresolved. The length of the CDR3 is 13 residues. Trimming left V 6 bases short and J 4 bases short, with 9 bases between. Germline V gene data show CDR1 as SNHLY and CDR2 as FYNNEI.

V is TRBV2 and J is TRBJ2-2, with 9 bases lining up with TRBD2. Per the germline V gene, CDR1 is SNHLY and CDR2 is FYNNEI. Germline trimming cut 6 bases from V and 2 bases from J; bases unmatched to any gene: 4. The CDR3 length is 15 residues. CDR3 loop: CASRRTSVNTGELFF. The CDR3 DNA follows: TGTGCCAGCAGGCGGACTAGCGTAAACACCGGGGAGCTGTTTTTT.

This sequence joins TRBV7-2 and TRBJ1-3, with TRBD1 as a possible D gene (5 bases). CDR1 is SGHTA and CDR2 is FQGNSA in the germline V gene. The CDR3 is made up of 14 amino acids. The V and J ends lost 0 bases and 9 bases respectively, with 12 bases between them. Written as DNA, the CDR3 is TGTGCCAGCAGCTTAGCGGGGGGATTGAGCACCATATATTTT. Translation: CASSLAGGLSTIYF.

This clone was picked up one time. The chain has TRBV10-3 and TRBJ1-1, with 10 positions matching TRBD1. After removal of 6 bases from V and 6 bases from J, the junction contained 4 bases not matched to a gene. This CDR3 contains 13 residues. From germline, CDR1 is ENHRY and CDR2 SYGVKD. The CDR3, as DNA: TGTGCCATCAGCGACGGACAGGGGGCTGAAGCTTTCTTT. It codes for CAISDGQGAEAFF.

J is TRBJ2-5 and V is TRBV12-3 or TRBV12-4, with TRBD1 matching over 8 bases. V gave up 6 bases and J gave up 4 bases; unmatched junction bases: 4. The CDR3 has 13 residues. CDR3 in DNA: TGTGCCAGCAGCCAGGGGGCCAGAGAGACCCAGTACTTC. It encodes CASSQGARETQYF.

As regards this clone: A read error may produce the germline difference seen at one junction end. V gene TRBV5-4 combines with J gene TRBJ2-5; possible D gene TRBD2, 6 bases. This CDR3 comprises 11 residues. Germline V gives CDR1 SGHNT, CDR2 YYREEE (reference sequence). The CDR3 protein is CASRLAGIQYF. For the CDR3, the DNA is TGTGCCAGCAGATTGGCGGGGATCCAGTACTTC. Based on the CDR3 plus reference TRBV5-4 and TRBJ2-5, the full variable domain is ETGVTQSPTHLIKTRGQQVTLRCSSQSGHNTVSWYQQALGQGPQFIFQYYREEENGRGNFPPRFSGLQFPNYSSELNVNALELDDSALYLCASRLAGIQYFGPGTRLLVL.

The rearrangement uses TRBV6-5 and TRBJ2-1, with 7 bases fitting TRBD2. The junction had 8 bases not matched to a gene; V was cut back by 0 bases and J by 6 bases. The CDR3 totals 16 residues. The germline V gene encodes CDR1 MNHEY and CDR2 SVGAGI. The CDR3 DNA is TGTGCCAGCAGTTACTCTGGGGAGGGCGGTCCCAATGAGCAGTTCTTC. Its protein product is CASSYSGEGGPNEQFF.

The chain uses TRBV24-1 and TRBJ2-7; D may be TRBD2 (6 bases). Per germline, CDR1 KGHDR and CDR2 SFDVKD. The ends were cut back, 3 bases at V and 5 bases at J, with 16 bases in the middle. This CDR3 contains 15 residues. As DNA, the CDR3 is TGTGCCACCAGTGATCCGTGGGGGGAGCCAGACGAGCAGTACTTC. It is translated as CATSDPWGEPDEQYF.

This sequence joins TRBV6-5 and TRBJ2-2, with 7 bases that match TRBD2. The CDR3 runs to 15 residues. Per germline, CDR1 MNHEY and CDR2 SVGAGI. The J segment lost 4 bases and the V segment lost 4 bases, leaving 6 bases of the junction unmatched. CDR3 sequence: CASSLLAFGTGELFF. DNA of the CDR3: TGTGCCAGCAGTTTACTAGCGTTCGGCACCGGGGAGCTGTTTTTT.

The V and J genes are TRBV28 and TRBJ1-1; no firm D call. Looked up from germline, CDR1 is MDHEN and CDR2 is SYDVKM. Trimming left V 7 bases short and J 1 base short, with 7 bases between. CDR3 length: 12 residues. CDR3 in DNA: TGTGCCAGCACCTTAGCGAACACTGAAGCTTTCTTT. Translation: CASTLANTEAFF. Together with reference TRBV28 and TRBJ1-1, the CDR3 gives the full variable domain: DVKVTQSSRYLVKRTGEKVFLECVQDMDHENMFWYRQDPGLGLRLIYFSYDVKMKEKGDIPEGYSVSREKKERFSLILESASTNQTSMYLCASTLANTEAFFGQGTRLTVV.

About this clone itself: The limits of the CDR3 on the DNA are not certain, so only TCRdb's listed CDR3 is given. J is TRBJ2-1 and V is TRBV6-2 or TRBV6-3; no DNA check was done on the table's D call, TRBD1. The CDR3 is 18 residues long, counting both termini. CDR1 and CDR2 (germline): MNHEY, SVGEGT. This chain's CDR3 is CASSTSTDPGSNDNEQFF.